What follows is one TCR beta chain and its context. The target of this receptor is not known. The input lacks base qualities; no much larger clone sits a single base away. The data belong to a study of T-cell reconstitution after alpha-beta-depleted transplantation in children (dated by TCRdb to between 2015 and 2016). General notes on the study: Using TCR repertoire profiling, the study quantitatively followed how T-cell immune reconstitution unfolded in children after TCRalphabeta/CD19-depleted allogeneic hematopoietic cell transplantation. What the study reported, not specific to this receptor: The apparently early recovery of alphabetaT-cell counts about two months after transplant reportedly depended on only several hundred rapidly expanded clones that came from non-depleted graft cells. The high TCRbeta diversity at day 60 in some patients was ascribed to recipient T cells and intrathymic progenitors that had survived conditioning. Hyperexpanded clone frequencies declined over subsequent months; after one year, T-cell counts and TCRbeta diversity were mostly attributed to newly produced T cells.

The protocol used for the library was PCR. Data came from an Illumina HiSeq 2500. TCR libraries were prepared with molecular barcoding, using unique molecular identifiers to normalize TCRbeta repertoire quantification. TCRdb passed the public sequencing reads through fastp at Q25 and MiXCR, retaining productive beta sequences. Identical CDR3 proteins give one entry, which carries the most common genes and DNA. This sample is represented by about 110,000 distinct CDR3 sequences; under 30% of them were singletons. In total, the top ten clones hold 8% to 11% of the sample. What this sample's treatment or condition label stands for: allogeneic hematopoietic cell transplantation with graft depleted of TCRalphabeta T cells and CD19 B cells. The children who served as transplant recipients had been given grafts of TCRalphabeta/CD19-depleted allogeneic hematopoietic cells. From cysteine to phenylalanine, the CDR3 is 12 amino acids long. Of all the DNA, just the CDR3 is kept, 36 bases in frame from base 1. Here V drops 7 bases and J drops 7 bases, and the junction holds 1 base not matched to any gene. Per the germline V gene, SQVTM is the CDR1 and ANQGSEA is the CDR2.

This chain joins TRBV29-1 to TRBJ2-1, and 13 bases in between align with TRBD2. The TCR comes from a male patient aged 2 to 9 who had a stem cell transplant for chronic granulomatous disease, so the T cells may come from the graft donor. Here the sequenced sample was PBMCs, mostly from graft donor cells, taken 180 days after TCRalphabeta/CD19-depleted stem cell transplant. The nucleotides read TGCAGCGGACTAGCGGGGGGTAATGAGCAGTTCTTC. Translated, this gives CSGLAGGNEQFF.